The 5 T cell receptor beta chains in this list originate from one sample, sequenced in a study of cytomegalovirus exposure and HLA in healthy donors. Primers: 60 Vbeta forward and 13 Jbeta reverse. Sequencing used immunoSEQ multiplex PCR; TCRdb keeps in-frame clones, though not all of them. The table has some 190,000 clones, around 85% seen once. The sequencing input was PBMCs. The receptors stem from a man between 18 and 29 years old in good health and CMV-seronegative.

The V and J genes are TRBV12-5 and TRBJ2-3; TRBD2 aligns across 11 bases. CDR1 is LGHNT, CDR2 FRNRAP, per germline. The CDR3 length is 15 residues. V was pared by 6 bases and J by 4 bases, with 6 bases of the junction left unmatched. The CDR3 here is CASGFLAGGSDTQYF. As DNA, the CDR3 is TGTGCTAGTGGGTTTTTAGCGGGGGGGTCAGATACGCAGTATTTT.

A few counts support this clone. The V call is TRBV18, the J call TRBJ2-5; D is perhaps TRBD2 (6 bases). Germline assignment: CDR1 KGHSH and CDR2 LQKENI. The CDR3 sequence is 16 residues long. Trimming removed 3 bases from V and 5 bases from J, with 19 bases in between. In DNA form, the CDR3 reads TGTGCCAGCTCACCCGGTTCCGGGGAGGTTTTTGAGACCCAGTACTTC. It codes for CASSPGSGEVFETQYF. The full variable domain, rest sourced from reference TRBV18 and TRBJ2-5, is NAGVMQNPRHLVRRRGQEARLRCSPMKGHSHVYWYRQLPEEGLKFMVYLQKENIIDESGMPKERFSAEFPKEGPSILRIQQVVRGDSAAYFCASSPGSGEVFETQYFGPGTRLLVL.

As concerns this clone: The same CDR3 can be traced to other DNA sequences in this sample. The CDR3 coding sequence is TGTGCCAGCTCACCTTCCGGGACTGGCTCCTACGAGCAGTACTTC. Translation: CASSPSGTGSYEQYF. V is TRBV18 and J is TRBJ2-7, with D possibly matching TRBD2 (6 bases). Between the trimmed V and J ends, which lost 3 bases and 0 bases, there was a span of 12 bases. The CDR3 totals 15 residues. The germline V gene has CDR1 KGHSH and CDR2 LQKENI.

The chain recombines TRBV19 with TRBJ1-5; D unclear. The CDR3 contains 15 residues. V lost 0 bases to trimming and J lost 2 bases, with 8 bases between them. Germline V gene lookup returns CDR1 LNHDA and CDR2 SQIVND (reference sequence). The DNA for the CDR3 is TGTGCCAGTAGTATAGATCGCACGGGCAATCAGCCCCAGCATTTT. Residues: CASSIDRTGNQPQHF.

The gene calls are TRBV19 and TRBJ1-1; D possibly corresponds to TRBD1 (5 bases). Germline assignment: CDR1 LNHDA and CDR2 SQIVND (reference sequence). The V and J ends lost 5 bases and 0 bases respectively, with 16 bases between them. This CDR3 is built from 16 residues. The CDR3, as DNA: TGTGCCAGTAGTGCAAGACAGAGCCCAATGAACACTGAAGCTTTCTTT. This encodes CASSARQSPMNTEAFF.